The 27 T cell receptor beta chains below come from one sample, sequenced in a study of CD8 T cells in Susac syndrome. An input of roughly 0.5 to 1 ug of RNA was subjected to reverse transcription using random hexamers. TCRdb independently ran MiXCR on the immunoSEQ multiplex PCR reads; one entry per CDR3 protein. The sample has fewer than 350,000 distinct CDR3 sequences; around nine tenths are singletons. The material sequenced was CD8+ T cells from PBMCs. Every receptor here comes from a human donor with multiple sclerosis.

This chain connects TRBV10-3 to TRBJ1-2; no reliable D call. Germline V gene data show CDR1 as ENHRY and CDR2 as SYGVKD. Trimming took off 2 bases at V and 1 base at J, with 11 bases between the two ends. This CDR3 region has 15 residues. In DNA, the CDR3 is TGTGCCATCAGTGAGCCGGCCCTCCGTAACTATGGCTACACCTTC. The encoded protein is CAISEPALRNYGYTF.

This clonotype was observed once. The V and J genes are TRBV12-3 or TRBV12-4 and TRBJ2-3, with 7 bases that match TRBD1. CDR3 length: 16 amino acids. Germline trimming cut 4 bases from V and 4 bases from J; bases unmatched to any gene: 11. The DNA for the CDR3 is TGTGCCAGCAGTTCCACCCGGGACAGCCTCGCAGATACGCAGTATTTT. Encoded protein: CASSSTRDSLADTQYF.

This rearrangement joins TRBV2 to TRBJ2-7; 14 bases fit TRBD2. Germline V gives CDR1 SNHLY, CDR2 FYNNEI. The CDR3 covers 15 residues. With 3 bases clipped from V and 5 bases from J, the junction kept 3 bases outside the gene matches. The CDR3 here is CASSDAGLAGDEQYF. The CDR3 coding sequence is TGTGCCAGCAGTGATGCGGGACTAGCGGGAGACGAGCAGTACTTC.

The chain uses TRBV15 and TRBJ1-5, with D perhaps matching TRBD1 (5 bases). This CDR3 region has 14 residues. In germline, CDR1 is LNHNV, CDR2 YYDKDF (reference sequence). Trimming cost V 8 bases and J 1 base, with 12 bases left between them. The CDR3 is CATRGGASNQPQHF. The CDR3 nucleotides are TGTGCCACCCGCGGAGGGGCAAGCAATCAGCCCCAGCATTTT.

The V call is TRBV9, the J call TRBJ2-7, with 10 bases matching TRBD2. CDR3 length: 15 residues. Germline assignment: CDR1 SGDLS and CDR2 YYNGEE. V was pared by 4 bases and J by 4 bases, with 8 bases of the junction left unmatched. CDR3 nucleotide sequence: TGTGCCAGCAGCCTGAGCGGGGGGGCTGAGTACGAGCAGTACTTC. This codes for CASSLSGGAEYEQYF. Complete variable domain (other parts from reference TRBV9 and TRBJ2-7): DSGVTQTPKHLITATGQRVTLRCSPRSGDLSVYWYQQSLDQGLQFLIQYYNGEERAKGNILERFSAQQFPDLHSELNLSSLELGDSALYFCASSLSGGAEYEQYFGPGTRLTVT.

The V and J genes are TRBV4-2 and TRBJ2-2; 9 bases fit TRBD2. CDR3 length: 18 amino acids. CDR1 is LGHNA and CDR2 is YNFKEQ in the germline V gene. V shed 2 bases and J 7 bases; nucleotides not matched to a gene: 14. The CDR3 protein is CASSQNILAGGPDGELFF. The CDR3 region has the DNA TGTGCCAGCAGCCAAAACATACTGGCGGGAGGGCCCGACGGGGAGCTGTTTTTT.

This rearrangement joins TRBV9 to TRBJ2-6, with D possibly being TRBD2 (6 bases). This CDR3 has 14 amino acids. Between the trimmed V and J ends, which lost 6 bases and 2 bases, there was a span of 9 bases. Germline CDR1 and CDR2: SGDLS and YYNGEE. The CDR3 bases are TGTGCCAGCAATTGGGGGGCTGGGGCCAACGTCCTGACTTTC. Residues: CASNWGAGANVLTF.

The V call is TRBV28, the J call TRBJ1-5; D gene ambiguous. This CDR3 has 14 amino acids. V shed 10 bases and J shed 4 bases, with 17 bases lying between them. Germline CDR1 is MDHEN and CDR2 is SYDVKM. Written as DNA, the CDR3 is TGTGCCACAAGGGAAGGTTTAGGGAATCAGCCCCAGCATTTT. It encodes CATREGLGNQPQHF.

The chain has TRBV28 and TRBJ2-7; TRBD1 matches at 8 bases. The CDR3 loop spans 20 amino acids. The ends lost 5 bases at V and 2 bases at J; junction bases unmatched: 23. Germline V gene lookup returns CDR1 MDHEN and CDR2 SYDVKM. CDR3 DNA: TGTGCCAGCAGTATAAACCGGGGCAGGGGGCAGGTTGTGAACCCCTACGAGCAGTACTTC. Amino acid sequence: CASSINRGRGQVVNPYEQYF.

CDR3 region: CSASFSGTSYEQYF. In DNA form, the CDR3 reads TGCAGTGCTAGCTTTAGCGGGACCTCCTACGAGCAGTACTTC. The chain combines TRBV20-1 with TRBJ2-7, with 8 bases matching TRBD2. CDR3 length: 14 amino acids. The germline V gene has CDR1 DFQATT and CDR2 SNEGSKA (reference sequence). Trimming took 3 bases from V and 0 from J; bases not matched to a gene: 4.

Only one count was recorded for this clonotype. DNA for the CDR3: TGTGCCAGCAGCCCTGATGGCAGCGGGACGCGCGAGACCCAGTACTTC. Protein: CASSPDGSGTRETQYF. The chain has TRBV7-9 and TRBJ2-5; 7 bases agree with TRBD2. This CDR3 contains 16 residues. With V trimmed by 5 bases and J by 5 bases, 14 bases remained unmatched. Germline V gene lookup returns CDR1 SEHNR and CDR2 FQNEAQ (reference sequence).

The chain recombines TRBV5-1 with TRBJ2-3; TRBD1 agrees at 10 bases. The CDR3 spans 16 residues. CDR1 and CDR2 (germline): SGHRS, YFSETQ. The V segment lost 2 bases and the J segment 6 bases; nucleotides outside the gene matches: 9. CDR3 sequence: CASSFADRGLGDTQYF. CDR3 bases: TGCGCCAGCAGCTTCGCCGACAGGGGGCTAGGTGATACGCAGTATTTT. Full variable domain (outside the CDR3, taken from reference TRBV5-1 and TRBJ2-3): KAGVTQTPRYLIKTRGQQVTLSCSPISGHRSVSWYQQTPGQGLQFLFEYFSETQRNKGNFPGRFSGRQFSNSRSEMNVSTLELGDSALYLCASSFADRGLGDTQYFGPGTRLTVL.

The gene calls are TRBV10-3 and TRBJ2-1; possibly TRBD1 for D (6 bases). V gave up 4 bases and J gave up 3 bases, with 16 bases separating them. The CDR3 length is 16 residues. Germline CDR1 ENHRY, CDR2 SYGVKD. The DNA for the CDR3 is TGTGCCATCAGTGCCCGAGGGGGAGTGGGCTACAATGAGCAGTTCTTC. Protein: CAISARGGVGYNEQFF.

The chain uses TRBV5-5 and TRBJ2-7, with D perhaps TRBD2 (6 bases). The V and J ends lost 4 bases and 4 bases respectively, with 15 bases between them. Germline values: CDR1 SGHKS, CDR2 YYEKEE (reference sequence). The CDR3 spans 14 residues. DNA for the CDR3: TGTGCCAGCAGCGCGGGACTGGAGAATTACGAGCAGTACTTC. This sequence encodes CASSAGLENYEQYF. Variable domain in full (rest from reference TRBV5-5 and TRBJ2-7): DAGVTQSPTHLIKTRGQQVTLRCSPISGHKSVSWYQQVLGQGPQFIFQYYEKEERGRGNFPDRFSARQFPNYSSELNVNALLLGDSALYLCASSAGLENYEQYFGPGTRLTVT.

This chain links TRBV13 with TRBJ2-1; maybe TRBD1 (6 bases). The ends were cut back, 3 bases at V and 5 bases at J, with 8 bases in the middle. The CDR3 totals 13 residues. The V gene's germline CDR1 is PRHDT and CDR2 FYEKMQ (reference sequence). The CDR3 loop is CASSLTGHNEQFF. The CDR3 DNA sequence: TGTGCCAGCAGCTTGACAGGACACAATGAGCAGTTCTTC.

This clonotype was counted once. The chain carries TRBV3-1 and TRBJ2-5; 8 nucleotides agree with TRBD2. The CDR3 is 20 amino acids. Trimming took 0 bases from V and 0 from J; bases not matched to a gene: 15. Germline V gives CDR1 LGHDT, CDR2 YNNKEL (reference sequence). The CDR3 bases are TGTGCCAGCAGCCAAGAAGGGGCGGGGGGATACACCTTGTACCAAGAGACCCAGTACTTC. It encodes CASSQEGAGGYTLYQETQYF.

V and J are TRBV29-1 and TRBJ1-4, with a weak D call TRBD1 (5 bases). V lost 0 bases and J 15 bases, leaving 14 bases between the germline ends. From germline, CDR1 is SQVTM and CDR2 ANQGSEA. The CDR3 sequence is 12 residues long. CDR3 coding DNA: TGCAGCGTTGAAGATCTCACACCGGGGGTGTTTTTT. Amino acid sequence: CSVEDLTPGVFF.

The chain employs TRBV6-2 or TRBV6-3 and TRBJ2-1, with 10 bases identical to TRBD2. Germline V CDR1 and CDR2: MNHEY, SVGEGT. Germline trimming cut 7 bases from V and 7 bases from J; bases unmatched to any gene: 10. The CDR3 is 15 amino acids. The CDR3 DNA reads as TGTGCCAGCACGGTGGTACTAGCGGGAACGAATGAGCAGTTCTTC. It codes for CASTVVLAGTNEQFF.

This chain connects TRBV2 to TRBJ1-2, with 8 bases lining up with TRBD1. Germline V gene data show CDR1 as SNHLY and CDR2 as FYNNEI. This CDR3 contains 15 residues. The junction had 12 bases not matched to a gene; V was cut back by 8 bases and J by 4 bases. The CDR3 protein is CASDNTGTGAYGYTF. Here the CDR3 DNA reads TGTGCCAGCGACAATACTGGGACAGGAGCCTATGGCTACACCTTC.

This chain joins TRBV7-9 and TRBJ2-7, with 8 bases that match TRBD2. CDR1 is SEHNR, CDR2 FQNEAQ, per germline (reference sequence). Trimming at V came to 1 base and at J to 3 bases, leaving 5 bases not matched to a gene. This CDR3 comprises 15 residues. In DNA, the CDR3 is TGTGCCAGCAGCTTAGTCGCTAGCGGGCTCTACGAGCAGTACTTC. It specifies CASSLVASGLYEQYF.

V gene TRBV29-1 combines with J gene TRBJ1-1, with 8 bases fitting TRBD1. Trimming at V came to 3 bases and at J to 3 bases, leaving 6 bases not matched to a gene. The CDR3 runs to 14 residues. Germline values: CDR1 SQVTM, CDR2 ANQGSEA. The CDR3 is CSVDRYRGDTEAFF. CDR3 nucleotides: TGCAGCGTTGATCGGTACAGGGGGGACACTGAAGCTTTCTTT.

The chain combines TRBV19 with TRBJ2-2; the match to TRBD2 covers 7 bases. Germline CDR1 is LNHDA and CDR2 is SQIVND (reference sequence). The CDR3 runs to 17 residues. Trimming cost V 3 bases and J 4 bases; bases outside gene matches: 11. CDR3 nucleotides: TGTGCCAGTAGTATTAAGCGCCTAGCGGACGTCACCGGGGAGCTGTTTTTT. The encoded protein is CASSIKRLADVTGELFF.

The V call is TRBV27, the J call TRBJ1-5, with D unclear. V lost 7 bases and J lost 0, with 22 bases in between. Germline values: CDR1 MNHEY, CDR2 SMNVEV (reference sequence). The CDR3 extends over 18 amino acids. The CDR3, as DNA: TGTGCCAGCATTCAATTGGATAAAGCATTGATTAGCAATCAGCCCCAGCATTTT. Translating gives CASIQLDKALISNQPQHF.

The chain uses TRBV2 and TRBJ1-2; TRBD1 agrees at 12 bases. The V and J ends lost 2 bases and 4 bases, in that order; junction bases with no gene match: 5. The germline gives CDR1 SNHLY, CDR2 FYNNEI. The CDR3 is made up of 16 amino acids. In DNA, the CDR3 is TGTGCCAGCAGTGAAATGGGACAGGGGGCAATCTATGGCTACACCTTC. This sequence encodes CASSEMGQGAIYGYTF.

The CDR3 sequence: CASSQTSGEQFF. The CDR3 coding sequence is TGTGCCAGCAGTCAGACTAGCGGGGAGCAGTTCTTC. The chain employs TRBV27 and TRBJ2-1; TRBD2 matches at 10 bases. The CDR3 contains 12 residues. Germline-derived CDR1 and CDR2 are MNHEY and SMNVEV (reference sequence). With V trimmed by 5 bases and J by 10 bases, 2 bases remained unmatched.

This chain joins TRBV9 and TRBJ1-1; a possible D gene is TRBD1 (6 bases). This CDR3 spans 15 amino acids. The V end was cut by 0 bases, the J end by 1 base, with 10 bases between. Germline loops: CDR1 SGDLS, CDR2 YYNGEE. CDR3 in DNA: TGTGCCAGCAGCGTAGGAATGGGGGCGAACACTGAAGCTTTCTTT. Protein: CASSVGMGANTEAFF.

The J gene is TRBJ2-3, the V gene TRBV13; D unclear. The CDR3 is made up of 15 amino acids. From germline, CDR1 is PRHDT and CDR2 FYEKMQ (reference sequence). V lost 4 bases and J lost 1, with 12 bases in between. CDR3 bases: TGTGCCAGCAGCTCAGAGTCGGGTGGCACAGATACGCAGTATTTT. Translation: CASSSESGGTDTQYF.